These T cell receptor beta chains were read from a single sample in a study of cytomegalovirus exposure and HLA in healthy donors. Method: immunoSEQ multiplex PCR; TCRdb's copy keeps in-frame clones and lacks some. The table includes about 330,000 clones, around 90% detected once. The sample comprised PBMCs. The origin of the receptors is a woman in her twenties or thirties in good health and CMV-seropositive. Both conserved end residues are part of each CDR3. The D gene is left open where the match is weak. Some rows have no size entry. The others give once, few or many, or a class for an expanded clone.

>TRBJ1-2|.|TRBD1|TRBV27
TGTGCCAGCAGCCTTACACTTGGACAGGGGGCATATGGCTACACCTTC
CASSLTLGQGAYGYTF
>TRBJ2-3|.|.|TRBV6-1
TGTGCCAGCAGTGACCGACTATCCCTCACAGATACGCAGTATTTT
CASSDRLSLTDTQYF
>TRBJ2-7|.|TRBD2|TRBV7-3
TGTGCCAGCAGCTTAGGGACTAGCGGGAGTTACGAGCAGTACTTC
CASSLGTSGSYEQYF
>TRBJ2-7|.|TRBD2|TRBV9
TGTGCCAGCAGCCCTAGCGGGAGCACCTCCTACGAGCAGTACTTC
CASSPSGSTSYEQYF
>TRBJ2-7|.|TRBD1|TRBV7-2
TGTGCCAGCAGCCCCCGGGACAGGGGGTTTGGTTCGTCCTACGAGCAGTACTTC
CASSPRDRGFGSSYEQYF
>TRBJ1-5|.|.|TRBV27
TGTGCCAGCAGGAATATTGGGGGGAACCAGCCCCAGCATTTT
CASRNIGGNQPQHF
>TRBJ2-7|.|TRBD1|TRBV6-5
TGTGCCAGCAGGACCAGGACAGGGGGGCACAGAGAGCAGTACTTC
CASRTRTGGHREQYF
>TRBJ1-3|.|.|TRBV15
TGTGCCACCAGCGTACGCAGGAACTCTGGAAACACCATATATTTT
CATSVRRNSGNTIYF
>TRBJ1-1|once|.|TRBV30
TGTGCCTGGAGTACGGGATTGAGTATGAACACTGAAGCTTTCTTT
CAWSTGLSMNTEAFF
>TRBJ1-4|few|.|TRBV30
TGTGCCTGGGGTTCGGCTAATGAAAAACTGTTTTTT
CAWGSANEKLFF
>TRBJ2-1|.|TRBD1|TRBV6-1
TGTGCCAGCAGCCTGGACAGGGCGAATGAGCAGTTCTTC
CASSLDRANEQFF
>TRBJ2-6|.|.|TRBV4-3
TGCGCCAGCAGCCAAGATGGCCCCTCCTCTGGGGCCAACGTCCTGACTTTC
CASSQDGPSSGANVLTF
>TRBJ2-5|.|TRBD2|TRBV15
TGTGCCACCAGCAGAGCGCTAGCGGGGCCAGAGACCCAGTACTTC
CATSRALAGPETQYF
>TRBJ1-4|.|TRBD1|TRBV5-1
TGCGCCAGCAGCCAAAACCGGGACAGCACTAATGAAAAACTGTTTTTT
CASSQNRDSTNEKLFF
>TRBJ2-3|.|.|TRBV7-3
TGTGCCAGCAGCCTAAACAGGGCAGATACGCAGTATTTT
CASSLNRADTQYF
>TRBJ2-7|.|TRBD1|TRBV19
TGTGCCAGTAGTATAAGAGATCCGATATCAGGGGGCGTCGAGCAGTACTTC
CASSIRDPISGGVEQYF
>TRBJ2-7|.|.|TRBV5-5
TGTGCCAGCAGCTTGGACACGGGGCCCGCCTACGAGCAGTACTTC
CASSLDTGPAYEQYF
>TRBJ2-5|.|.|TRBV28
TGTGCCAGCAGTTTAGTGGGGGGGCCGGCAGAGACCCAGTACTTC
CASSLVGGPAETQYF
>TRBJ1-4|.|.|TRBV5-4
TGTGCCAGCAGCGCTCGAGAGGTAATTGCTAATGAAAAACTGTTTTTT
CASSAREVIANEKLFF
>TRBJ1-5|.|.|TRBV28
TGTGCCAGCAGACCAGGGGTTCAGCCCCAGCATTTT
CASRPGVQPQHF
>TRBJ2-5|.|.|TRBV4-1
TGCGCCAGCAGCCAATTCGCCTTTCAAGAGACCCAGTACTTC
CASSQFAFQETQYF
>TRBJ1-2|.|TRBD1|TRBV14
TGTGCCAGCAGCCAAGCCAGGGGGGACGGCTACACCTTC
CASSQARGDGYTF
>TRBJ2-3|.|TRBD2|TRBV15
TGTGCCACCAGCTCCCCCGGGCTAGCGGGGGCTGTCGCAGATACGCAGTATTTT
CATSSPGLAGAVADTQYF
>TRBJ1-1|.|.|TRBV30
TGTGCCTGGAGTGTAGGCGCAGGGGTGAACACTGAAGCTTTCTTT
CAWSVGAGVNTEAFF
>TRBJ2-1|.|.|TRBV9
TGTGCCAGCAGCGTAGGGGGTTTATATTACAATGAGCAGTTCTTC
CASSVGGLYYNEQFF
>TRBJ1-3|.|.|TRBV28
TGTGCCAGCAGTCCGCCCCTCCGGGGGATAGGAAACACCATATATTTT
CASSPPLRGIGNTIYF
>TRBJ2-7|once|TRBD1|TRBV29-1
TGCAGCGTTAGGGGAGGACAGGGGGCTTACGAGCAGTACTTC
CSVRGGQGAYEQYF
>TRBJ2-7|.|.|TRBV28
TGTGCCAGCAGTTTCCCCGGTCATTACGAGCAGTACTTC
CASSFPGHYEQYF
>TRBJ1-5|few|TRBD1|TRBV6-1
TGTGCCAGCAGACACGACAGGGCTGGCAATCAGCCCCAGCATTTT
CASRHDRAGNQPQHF
>TRBJ2-1|.|.|TRBV2
TGTGCCAGCCTTTTAGCGGGAGGTCCGAAAACGACAGGGGGCGAGCAGTTCTTC
CASLLAGGPKTTGGEQFF
>TRBJ1-2|.|.|TRBV6-5
TGTGCCAGCAGTCCCTGGGAGGGGTCTTATGGCTACACCTTC
CASSPWEGSYGYTF
>TRBJ2-6|.|.|TRBV18
TGTGCCAGCTCACCCGGTGGTGGGGCCAACGTCCTGACTTTC
CASSPGGGANVLTF
>TRBJ1-4|once|.|TRBV27
TGTGCCAGCAGGACCTCGGATCCTCGGGAAAAACTGTTTTTT
CASRTSDPREKLFF
>TRBJ1-4|.|TRBD1|TRBV30
TGTGCCTGGAGGGGACAGCTTGCAACTAATGAAAAACTGTTTTTT
CAWRGQLATNEKLFF
>TRBJ2-7|.|.|TRBV11-1
TGTGCCAGCAGCCAGAGATTCTCCTACGAGCAGTACTTC
CASSQRFSYEQYF
>TRBJ1-3|few|.|TRBV5-1
TGCGCCAGCAGCTTTGGTGATTACTCTGGAAACACCATATATTTT
CASSFGDYSGNTIYF
>TRBJ2-1|.|.|TRBV11-2
TGTGCCAGCAGCTTAGATTTTCTGGCGTCGCTATTCAGCGAGCAGTTCTTC
CASSLDFLASLFSEQFF
>TRBJ1-4|.|TRBD1|TRBV2
TGTGCCAGCAGGGACCTACCGGGACAGATTGATGAAAAACTGTTTTTT
CASRDLPGQIDEKLFF
>TRBJ2-5|.|TRBD2|TRBV5-4
TGTGCCAGCAGCTTTCGTCGGGGAGGGGTAGAGACCCAGTACTTC
CASSFRRGGVETQYF
>TRBJ1-2|.|.|TRBV4-1
TGCGCCAGCAGCCCTACCCGGACAGTCTTCTATGGCTACACCTTC
CASSPTRTVFYGYTF